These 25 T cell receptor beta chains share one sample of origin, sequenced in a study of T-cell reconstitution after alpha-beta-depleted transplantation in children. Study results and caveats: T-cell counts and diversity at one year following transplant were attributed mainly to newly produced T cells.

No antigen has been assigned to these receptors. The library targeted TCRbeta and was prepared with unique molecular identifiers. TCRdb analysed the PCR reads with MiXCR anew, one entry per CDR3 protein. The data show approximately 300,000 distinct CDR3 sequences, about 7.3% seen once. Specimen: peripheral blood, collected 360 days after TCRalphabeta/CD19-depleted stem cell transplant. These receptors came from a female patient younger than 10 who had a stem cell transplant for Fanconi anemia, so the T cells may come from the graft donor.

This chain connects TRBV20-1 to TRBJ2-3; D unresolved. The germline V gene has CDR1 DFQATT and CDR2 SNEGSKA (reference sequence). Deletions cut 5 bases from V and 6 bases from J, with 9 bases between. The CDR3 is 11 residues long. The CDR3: CSAQLSDTQYF. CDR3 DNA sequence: TGCAGTGCTCAACTATCGGATACGCAGTATTTT.

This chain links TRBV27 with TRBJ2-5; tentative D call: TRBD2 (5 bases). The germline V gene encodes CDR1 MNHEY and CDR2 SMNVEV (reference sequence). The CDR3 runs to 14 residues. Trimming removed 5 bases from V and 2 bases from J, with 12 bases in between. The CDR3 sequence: CASSKRRAQETQYF. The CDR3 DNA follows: TGTGCCAGCAGTAAGAGGCGGGCGCAAGAGACCCAGTACTTC.

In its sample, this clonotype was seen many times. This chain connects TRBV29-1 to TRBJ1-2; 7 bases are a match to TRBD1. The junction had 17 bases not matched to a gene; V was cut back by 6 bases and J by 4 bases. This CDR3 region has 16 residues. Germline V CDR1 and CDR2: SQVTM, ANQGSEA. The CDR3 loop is CSVPSQRQGLGYGYTF. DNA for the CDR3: TGCAGCGTCCCAAGCCAGAGACAGGGACTGGGCTATGGCTACACCTTC.

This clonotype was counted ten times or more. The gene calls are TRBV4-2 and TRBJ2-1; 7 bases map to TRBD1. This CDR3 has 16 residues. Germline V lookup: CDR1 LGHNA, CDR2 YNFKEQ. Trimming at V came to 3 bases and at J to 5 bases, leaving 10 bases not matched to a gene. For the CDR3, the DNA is TGTGCCAGCAGCCACCGCTCGGGACAGCTAAACAATGAGCAGTTCTTC. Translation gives CASSHRSGQLNNEQFF.

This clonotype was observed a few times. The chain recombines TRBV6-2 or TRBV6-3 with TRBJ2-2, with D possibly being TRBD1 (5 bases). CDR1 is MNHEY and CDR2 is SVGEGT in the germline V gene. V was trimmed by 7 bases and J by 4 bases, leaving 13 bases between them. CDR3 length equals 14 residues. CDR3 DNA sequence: TGTGCCAGCAAGCAGGGTAGCATCACCGGGGAGCTGTTTTTT. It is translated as CASKQGSITGELFF.

This CDR3 reads CASSQDSASGGSWEQYF. In nucleotides, the CDR3 is TGTGCCAGCAGCCAAGATTCGGCTAGCGGGGGGTCTTGGGAGCAGTACTTC. The chain employs TRBV4-2 and TRBJ2-7, with TRBD2 matching over 11 bases. Germline V CDR1 and CDR2: LGHNA, YNFKEQ. The CDR3 covers 17 residues. The V gene end was trimmed by 0 bases and the J gene end by 7 bases; junction bases not matched to a gene: 11.

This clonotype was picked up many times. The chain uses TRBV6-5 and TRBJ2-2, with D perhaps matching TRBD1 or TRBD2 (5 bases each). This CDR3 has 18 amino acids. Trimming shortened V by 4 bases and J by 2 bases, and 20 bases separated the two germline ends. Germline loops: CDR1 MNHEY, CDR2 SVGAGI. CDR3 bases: TGTGCCAGCAGTTGGGACCTTGGACATTACCACAACACCGGGGAGCTGTTTTTT. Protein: CASSWDLGHYHNTGELFF.

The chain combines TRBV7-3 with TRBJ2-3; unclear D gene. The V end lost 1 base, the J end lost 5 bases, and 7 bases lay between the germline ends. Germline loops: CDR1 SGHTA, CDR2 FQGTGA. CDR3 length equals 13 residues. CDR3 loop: CASSLSRRDTQYF. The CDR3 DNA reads TGTGCCAGCAGCTTAAGTCGACGAGATACGCAGTATTTT.

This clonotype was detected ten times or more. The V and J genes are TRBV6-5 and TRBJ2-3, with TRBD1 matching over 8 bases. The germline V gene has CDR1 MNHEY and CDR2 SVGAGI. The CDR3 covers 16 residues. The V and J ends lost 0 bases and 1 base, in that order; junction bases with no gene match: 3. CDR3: CASSYSRGQGTDTQYF. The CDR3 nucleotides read TGTGCCAGCAGTTACTCAAGGGGACAGGGCACAGATACGCAGTATTTT.

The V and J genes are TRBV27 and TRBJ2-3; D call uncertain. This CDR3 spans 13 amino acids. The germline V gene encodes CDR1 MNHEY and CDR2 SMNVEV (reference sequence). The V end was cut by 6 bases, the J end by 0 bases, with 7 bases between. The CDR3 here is CASRVLSTDTQYF. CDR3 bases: TGTGCCAGCAGGGTTCTTAGCACAGATACGCAGTATTTT.

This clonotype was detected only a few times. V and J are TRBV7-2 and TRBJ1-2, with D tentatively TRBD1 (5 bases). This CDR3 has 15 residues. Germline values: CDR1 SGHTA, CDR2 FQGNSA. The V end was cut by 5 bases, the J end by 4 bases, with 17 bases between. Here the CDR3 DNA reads TGTGCCAGCAGCCCATATGACAGTCCCTTCTATGGCTACACCTTC. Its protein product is CASSPYDSPFYGYTF. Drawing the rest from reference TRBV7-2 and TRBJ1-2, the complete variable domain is GAGVSQSPSNKVTEKGKDVELRCDPISGHTALYWYRQSLGQGLEFLIYFQGNSAPDKSGLPSDRFSAERTGGSVSTLTIQRTQQEDSAVYLCASSPYDSPFYGYTFGSGTRLTVV.

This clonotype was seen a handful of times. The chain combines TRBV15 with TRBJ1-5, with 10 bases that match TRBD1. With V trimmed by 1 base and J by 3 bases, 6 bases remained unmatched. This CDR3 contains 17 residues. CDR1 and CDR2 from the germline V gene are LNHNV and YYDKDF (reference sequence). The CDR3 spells CATSRGKGQGNNQPQHF. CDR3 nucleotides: TGTGCCACCAGCAGAGGGAAGGGACAGGGGAACAATCAGCCCCAGCATTTT. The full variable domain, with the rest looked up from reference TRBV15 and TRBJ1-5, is DAMVIQNPRYQVTQFGKPVTLSCSQTLNHNVMYWYQQKSSQAPKLLFHYYDKDFNNEADTPDNFQSRRPNTSFCFLDIRSPGLGDTAMYLCATSRGKGQGNNQPQHFGDGTRLSIL.

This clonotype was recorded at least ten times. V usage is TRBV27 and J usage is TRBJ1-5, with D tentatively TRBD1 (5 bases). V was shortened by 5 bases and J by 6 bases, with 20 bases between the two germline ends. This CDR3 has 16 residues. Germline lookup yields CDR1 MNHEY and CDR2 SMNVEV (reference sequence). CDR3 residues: CASSPRGPRRLQPQHF. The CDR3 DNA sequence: TGTGCCAGCAGTCCCCGGGGACCCCGGCGGCTTCAGCCCCAGCATTTT.

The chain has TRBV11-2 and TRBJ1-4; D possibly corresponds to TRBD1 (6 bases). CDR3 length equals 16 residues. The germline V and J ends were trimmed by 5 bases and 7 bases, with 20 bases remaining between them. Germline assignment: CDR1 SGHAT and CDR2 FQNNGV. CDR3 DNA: TGTGCCAGCAGCCACGAGTTCAGGGGATTGGGTGAAAAACTGTTTTTT. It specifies CASSHEFRGLGEKLFF.

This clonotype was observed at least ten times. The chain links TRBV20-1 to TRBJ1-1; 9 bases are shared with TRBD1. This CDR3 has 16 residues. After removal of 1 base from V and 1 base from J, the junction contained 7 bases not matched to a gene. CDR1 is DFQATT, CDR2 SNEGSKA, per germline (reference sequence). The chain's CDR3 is CSARAPGQGPNTEAFF. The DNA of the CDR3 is TGCAGTGCTAGAGCCCCGGGACAGGGACCGAACACTGAAGCTTTCTTT.

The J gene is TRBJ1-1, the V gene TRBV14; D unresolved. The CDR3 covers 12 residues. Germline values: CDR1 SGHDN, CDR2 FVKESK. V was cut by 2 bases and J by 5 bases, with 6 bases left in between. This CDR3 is CASSQTGTEAFF. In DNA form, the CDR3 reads TGTGCCAGCAGCCAAACGGGGACTGAAGCTTTCTTT.

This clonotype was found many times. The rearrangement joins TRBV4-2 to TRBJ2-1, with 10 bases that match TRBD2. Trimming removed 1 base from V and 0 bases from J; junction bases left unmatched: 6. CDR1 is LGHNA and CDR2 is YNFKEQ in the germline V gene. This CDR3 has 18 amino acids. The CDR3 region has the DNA TGTGCCAGCAGCCAAGCTAGAGCGGGAGGGAGCTCCTACAATGAGCAGTTCTTC. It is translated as CASSQARAGGSSYNEQFF.

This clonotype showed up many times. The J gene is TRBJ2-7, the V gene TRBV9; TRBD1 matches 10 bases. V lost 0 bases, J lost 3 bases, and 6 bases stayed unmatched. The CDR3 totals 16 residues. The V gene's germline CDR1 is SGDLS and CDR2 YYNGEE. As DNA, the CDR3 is TGTGCCAGCAGCGTAGCTGGGACAGGGGCTCTCTACGAGCAGTACTTC. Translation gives CASSVAGTGALYEQYF. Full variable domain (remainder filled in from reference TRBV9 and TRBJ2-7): DSGVTQTPKHLITATGQRVTLRCSPRSGDLSVYWYQQSLDQGLQFLIQYYNGEERAKGNILERFSAQQFPDLHSELNLSSLELGDSALYFCASSVAGTGALYEQYFGPGTRLTVT.

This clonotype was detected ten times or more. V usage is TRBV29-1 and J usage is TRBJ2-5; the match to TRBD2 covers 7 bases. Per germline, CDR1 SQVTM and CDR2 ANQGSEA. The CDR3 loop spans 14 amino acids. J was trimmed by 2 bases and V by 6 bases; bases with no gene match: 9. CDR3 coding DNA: TGCAGCGTCGTTATAGGACTAGAACAAGAGACCCAGTACTTC. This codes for CSVVIGLEQETQYF.

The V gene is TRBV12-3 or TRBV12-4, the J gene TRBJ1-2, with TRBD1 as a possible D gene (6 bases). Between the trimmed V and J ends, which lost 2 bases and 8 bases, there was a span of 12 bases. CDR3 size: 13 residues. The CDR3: CASSLTGALGYTF. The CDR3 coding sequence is TGTGCCAGCAGTTTAACGGGGGCTCTAGGCTACACCTTC.

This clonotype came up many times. CDR3 amino acids: CASSLGQKAYEQYF. The DNA of the CDR3 is TGTGCCAGCAGCTTAGGTCAGAAGGCCTACGAGCAGTACTTC. V gene TRBV7-9 combines with J gene TRBJ2-7; D gene ambiguous. The CDR3 sequence is 14 residues long. Germline V gene lookup returns CDR1 SEHNR and CDR2 FQNEAQ (reference sequence). The V end lost 1 base, the J end lost 2 bases, and 9 bases lay between the germline ends.

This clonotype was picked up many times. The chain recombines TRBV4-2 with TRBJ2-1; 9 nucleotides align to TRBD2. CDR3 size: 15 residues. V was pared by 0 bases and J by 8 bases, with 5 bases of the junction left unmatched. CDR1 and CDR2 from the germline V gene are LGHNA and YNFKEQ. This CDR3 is CASSQDRTSVDEQFF. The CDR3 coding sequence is TGTGCCAGCAGCCAAGACAGGACTAGCGTCGATGAGCAGTTCTTC.

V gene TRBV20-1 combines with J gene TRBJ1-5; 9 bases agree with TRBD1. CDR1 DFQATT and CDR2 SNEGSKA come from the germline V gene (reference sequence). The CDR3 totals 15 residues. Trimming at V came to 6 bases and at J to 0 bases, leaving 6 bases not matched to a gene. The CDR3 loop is CSARQGGVSNQPQHF. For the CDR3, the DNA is TGCAGTGCGCGACAGGGGGGGGTTAGCAATCAGCCCCAGCATTTT.

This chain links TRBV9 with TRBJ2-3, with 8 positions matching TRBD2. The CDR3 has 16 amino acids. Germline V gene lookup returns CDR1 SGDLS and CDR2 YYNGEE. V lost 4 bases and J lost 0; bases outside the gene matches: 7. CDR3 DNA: TGTGCCAGCAGCCGACCACTAGCGGCCAGCACAGATACGCAGTATTTT. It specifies CASSRPLAASTDTQYF.

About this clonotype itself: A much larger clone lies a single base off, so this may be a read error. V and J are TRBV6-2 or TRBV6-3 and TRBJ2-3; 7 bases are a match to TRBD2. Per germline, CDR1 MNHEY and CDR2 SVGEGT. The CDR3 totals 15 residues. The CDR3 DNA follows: TGTGCCAGCAGTTTGAGGCGGGGGAGCACAGATACGCAGGATTTT. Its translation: CASSLRRGSTDTQDF.